Following are 31 T cell receptor beta chains from one sample sequenced in a study of cytomegalovirus exposure and HLA in healthy donors. This PCR relied on a set of 60 Vbeta primers and 13 Jbeta primers. Profiled with immunoSEQ multiplex PCR; TCRdb holds only in-frame clones, not every one. The repertoire includes about 210,000 clones, roughly 73% of them detected once, and 0.45% to 0.5% sits in the top ten. Material: PBMCs. The receptors derive from a boy aged 10-17 years in good health and CMV-seronegative.

This chain's CDR3 is CAISPQGTEAFF. The DNA for the CDR3 is TGTGCCATCAGCCCGCAGGGCACTGAAGCTTTCTTT. J is TRBJ1-1 and V is TRBV10-3; perhaps TRBD1 as D (5 bases). This CDR3 is built from 12 residues. V was shortened by 6 bases and J by 4 bases, with 9 bases between the two germline ends. The V gene's germline CDR1 is ENHRY and CDR2 SYGVKD.

J is TRBJ2-5 and V is TRBV11-3; D is unclear. V was cut by 4 bases and J by 5 bases, with 17 bases left in between. The germline CDR1 and CDR2 sequences are SGHNT and YENEEA. CDR3 length equals 15 residues. The CDR3 DNA reads TGTGCCAGCAGCTCCCAGCGAAAAAGCCCGGAGACCCAGTACTTC. Translation: CASSSQRKSPETQYF.

CDR3 nucleotide sequence: TGTGCCAGCAGTGAAGCGTATTATGGCTACACCTTC. Its translation: CASSEAYYGYTF. This chain uses TRBV6-1 with TRBJ1-2, with D unclear. The CDR3 is made up of 12 amino acids. Germline V gene data show CDR1 as MNHNS and CDR2 as SASEGT. V lost 0 bases and J 5 bases, leaving 4 bases between the germline ends.

This chain joins TRBV7-2 and TRBJ2-2; D not resolved. CDR3 length: 15 residues. The germline V gene encodes CDR1 SGHTA and CDR2 FQGNSA. Trimming pared 1 base from V and 1 base from J, leaving 7 bases between. For the CDR3, the DNA is TGTGCCAGCAGCTTAGAGAACAGGAACACCGGGGAGCTGTTTTTT. Translating gives CASSLENRNTGELFF.

This rearrangement joins TRBV11-3 to TRBJ2-4; the match to TRBD1 covers 8 bases. Germline V gene lookup returns CDR1 SGHNT and CDR2 YENEEA. Germline trimming cut 5 bases from V and 1 base from J; bases unmatched to any gene: 13. This CDR3 spans 18 amino acids. CDR3 sequence reads: CASSPTWTGPGAKNIQYF. DNA of the CDR3: TGTGCCAGCAGCCCCACTTGGACAGGGCCAGGGGCCAAAAACATTCAGTACTTC.

The chain carries TRBV27 and TRBJ2-1; the D gene is possibly TRBD2 (6 bases). CDR1 and CDR2 from the germline V gene are MNHEY and SMNVEV (reference sequence). Trimming removed 6 bases from V and 8 bases from J, with 11 bases in between. The CDR3 spans 12 residues. The CDR3 loop reads CASSPPSDEQFF. Here the CDR3 DNA reads TGTGCCAGCAGCCCACCTAGCGATGAGCAGTTCTTC.

The J gene is TRBJ2-1, the V gene TRBV19, with 7 nucleotides matching TRBD1. Germline values: CDR1 LNHDA, CDR2 SQIVND (reference sequence). V lost 7 bases to trimming and J lost 8 bases; unmatched junction nucleotides: 17. The CDR3 extends over 16 amino acids. CDR3 protein: CASKIRGSDIRDEQFF. The CDR3 DNA reads as TGTGCCAGTAAGATCAGGGGGTCTGACATACGCGATGAGCAGTTCTTC.

The chain employs TRBV6-1 and TRBJ1-1; D gene ambiguous. Germline loops: CDR1 MNHNS, CDR2 SASEGT. Trimming cost V 3 bases and J 1 base, with 6 bases left between them. The CDR3 is 13 amino acids. The CDR3 spells CASSDGQNTEAFF. The DNA for the CDR3 is TGTGCCAGCAGTGACGGTCAGAACACTGAAGCTTTCTTT.

The CDR3, as DNA: TGTGCCAGCAGCCGTTCCGACAGAAGATACACTGAAGCTTTCTTT. The encoded protein is CASSRSDRRYTEAFF. The rearrangement uses TRBV5-6 and TRBJ1-1, with TRBD1 as a possible D gene (5 bases). CDR3 length: 15 amino acids. CDR1 and CDR2 (germline): SGHDT, YYEEEE. V was trimmed by 4 bases and J by 3 bases, leaving 16 bases between them.

This CDR3 reads CASSQDLAQQLGTEAFF. As DNA, the CDR3 is TGCGCCAGCAGCCAAGATCTGGCACAGCAGTTAGGCACTGAAGCTTTCTTT. J is TRBJ1-1 and V is TRBV4-1; D uncertain. Germline V gene sequence: CDR1 MGHRA, CDR2 YSYEKL. Trimming shortened V by 0 bases and J by 4 bases, and 18 bases separated the two germline ends. The CDR3 spans 17 residues.

The J gene is TRBJ1-1, the V gene TRBV6-5; TRBD1 agrees at 7 bases. Trimming removed 2 bases from V and 1 base from J; junction bases left unmatched: 4. Germline CDR1 is MNHEY and CDR2 is SVGAGI. This CDR3 comprises 15 residues. In nucleotides, the CDR3 is TGTGCCAGCAGTTACATGGCAGGGGGGAACACTGAAGCTTTCTTT. It encodes CASSYMAGGNTEAFF.

The rearrangement uses TRBV13 and TRBJ2-7; D remains ambiguous. The CDR3 is 13 amino acids. Trimming stripped 5 bases from V and 6 bases from J, with 14 bases between. In germline, CDR1 is PRHDT, CDR2 FYEKMQ (reference sequence). The CDR3 sequence: CASSGRLSCEQYF. CDR3 DNA sequence: TGTGCCAGCAGCGGCAGGCTTTCGTGCGAGCAGTACTTC.

V is TRBV6-1 and J is TRBJ1-5, with TRBD1 identical over 8 bases. Germline CDR1 reads MNHNS; CDR2 reads SASEGT. J was trimmed by 10 bases and V by 3 bases; bases with no gene match: 8. The CDR3 is made up of 14 amino acids. The CDR3 loop is CASSEGQAYRPQHF. As DNA, the CDR3 is TGTGCCAGCAGTGAGGGACAGGCCTATCGCCCCCAGCATTTT.

The chain links TRBV6-1 to TRBJ1-4; D possibly corresponds to TRBD1 (5 bases). Trimming removed 6 bases from V and 7 bases from J, with 12 bases in between. The CDR3 is 13 amino acids. CDR1 is MNHNS, CDR2 SASEGT, per germline. The CDR3: CASSNRIVEKLFF. CDR3 in DNA: TGTGCCAGCAGCAACAGGATAGTTGAAAAACTGTTTTTT.

This rearrangement joins TRBV27 to TRBJ2-2; D unclear. Per the germline V gene, CDR1 is MNHEY and CDR2 is SMNVEV (reference sequence). The CDR3 is made up of 14 amino acids. V was clipped by 2 bases and J by 6 bases, with 10 bases between them. The CDR3 coding sequence is TGTGCCAGCAGTTTACTAGGAGCCCCCGGGGAGCTGTTTTTT. Encoded protein: CASSLLGAPGELFF.

This rearrangement joins TRBV7-6 to TRBJ1-5; D not resolved. Germline V gene lookup returns CDR1 SGHVS and CDR2 FNYEAQ. Trimming left V 5 bases short and J 0 bases short, with 11 bases between. CDR3 length equals 15 residues. For the CDR3, the DNA is TGTGCCAGCAGCCCTTTGAGTGATAGCAATCAGCCCCAGCATTTT. Translated: CASSPLSDSNQPQHF. Full variable domain (missing parts from reference TRBV7-6 and TRBJ1-5): GAGVSQSPRYKVTKRGQDVALRCDPISGHVSLYWYRQALGQGPEFLTYFNYEAQQDKSGLPNDRFSAERPEGSISTLTIQRTEQRDSAMYRCASSPLSDSNQPQHFGDGTRLSIL.

V and J are TRBV7-6 and TRBJ2-5; maybe TRBD1 (5 bases). Looked up from germline, CDR1 is SGHVS and CDR2 is FNYEAQ. The germline V and J ends were trimmed by 5 bases and 0 bases, with 10 bases remaining between them. CDR3 length: 14 amino acids. The CDR3 DNA is TGTGCCAGCAGCAGGGGCCTCAACCAAGAGACCCAGTACTTC. Translating gives CASSRGLNQETQYF. The full variable domain, completed using reference TRBV7-6 and TRBJ2-5, is GAGVSQSPRYKVTKRGQDVALRCDPISGHVSLYWYRQALGQGPEFLTYFNYEAQQDKSGLPNDRFSAERPEGSISTLTIQRTEQRDSAMYRCASSRGLNQETQYFGPGTRLLVL.

CDR3: CASSRDRGYEQYF. In DNA form, the CDR3 reads TGTGCCAGCAGCCGGGACAGGGGCTACGAGCAGTACTTC. The V and J genes are TRBV5-4 and TRBJ2-7, with 10 positions matching TRBD1. Germline CDR1 and CDR2: SGHNT and YYREEE (reference sequence). Trimming took 4 bases from V and 3 from J; bases not matched to a gene: 1. The CDR3 covers 13 residues.

The table lists this clone with a count of one. J is TRBJ2-2 and V is TRBV19; D remains unclear. CDR1 is LNHDA and CDR2 is SQIVND in the germline V gene (reference sequence). This CDR3 comprises 13 residues. The V end was cut by 6 bases, the J end by 2 bases, with 7 bases between. CDR3 DNA sequence: TGTGCCAGTAGGGGCAGCAACACCGGGGAGCTGTTTTTT. Translation gives CASRGSNTGELFF.

This chain connects TRBV5-1 to TRBJ1-4; the D is unclear. V lost 5 bases to trimming and J lost 0 bases, with 5 bases between them. The germline V gene encodes CDR1 SGHRS and CDR2 YFSETQ. This CDR3 is 13 amino acids long. The CDR3: CASSFATNEKLFF. As DNA, the CDR3 is TGCGCCAGCAGTTTCGCAACTAATGAAAAACTGTTTTTT.

This clone was detected a few times. The chain couples TRBV21-1 to TRBJ1-5; the table's D call of TRBD1 was not tested on the DNA. TRBV21-1 is classified as a pseudogene. The CDR3 has 12 residues. The CDR3 loop reads CASRSTARPQHF. The CDR3 DNA reads TGTGCCAGCAGGTCGACAGCCCGGCCCCAGCATTTT.

In DNA form, the CDR3 reads TGCGCCAGCAGCCAAGTGAAAGGGGATCCAGGCTATGGCTACACCTTC. Encoded protein: CASSQVKGDPGYGYTF. The V gene is TRBV4-1, the J gene TRBJ1-2; D is possibly TRBD1 (5 bases). Deletions cut 1 base from V and 4 bases from J, with 16 bases between. The CDR3 totals 16 residues. Per the germline V gene, CDR1 is MGHRA and CDR2 is YSYEKL.

The chain uses TRBV10-1 and TRBJ2-1; TRBD2 matches 12 bases. The CDR3 is 16 residues long. With 6 bases clipped from V and 8 bases from J, the junction kept 11 bases outside the gene matches. CDR1 is WNHNN, CDR2 SYGVQD, per germline (reference sequence). CDR3 amino acids: CASRLAGGPIGDEQFF. CDR3 coding DNA: TGCGCCAGCAGGCTAGCGGGGGGGCCAATCGGCGATGAGCAGTTCTTC.

This clone was observed once. J is TRBJ2-2 and V is TRBV7-9; D might be TRBD1 (5 bases). V was shortened by 3 bases and J by 3 bases, with 14 bases between the two germline ends. This CDR3 is built from 16 residues. CDR1 and CDR2 from the germline V gene are SEHNR and FQNEAQ (reference sequence). In DNA, the CDR3 is TGTGCCAGCAGCTTCAGGGTTCGACGTGACACCGGGGAGCTGTTTTTT. Translated, it gives CASSFRVRRDTGELFF.

The CDR3 protein is CASSLAFDTQYF. The CDR3 DNA is TGTGCCAGCAGCTTGGCCTTTGATACGCAGTATTTT. The V call is TRBV5-4, the J call TRBJ2-3, with D hard to call. This CDR3 spans 12 amino acids. Between the trimmed V and J ends, which lost 0 bases and 6 bases, there was a span of 5 bases. Germline CDR1 and CDR2: SGHNT and YYREEE (reference sequence).

V usage is TRBV9 and J usage is TRBJ1-4; 8 bases are shared with TRBD1. The CDR3 consists of 15 residues. V shed 3 bases, J shed 4 bases, and the junction held 5 bases outside the gene matches. CDR1 is SGDLS and CDR2 is YYNGEE in the germline V gene. CDR3 amino acids: CASSEGTGFNEKLFF. In DNA form, the CDR3 reads TGTGCCAGCAGCGAGGGGACAGGATTTAATGAAAAACTGTTTTTT.

V usage is TRBV9 and J usage is TRBJ1-6; 7 bases line up with TRBD1. From germline, CDR1 is SGDLS and CDR2 YYNGEE. Germline trimming cut 0 bases from V and 4 bases from J; bases unmatched to any gene: 7. The CDR3 contains 17 residues. CDR3 sequence: CASSVGKGALYNSPLHF. CDR3 in DNA: TGTGCCAGCAGCGTAGGAAAGGGGGCGTTGTATAATTCACCCCTCCACTTT. Full variable domain (missing parts from reference TRBV9 and TRBJ1-6): DSGVTQTPKHLITATGQRVTLRCSPRSGDLSVYWYQQSLDQGLQFLIQYYNGEERAKGNILERFSAQQFPDLHSELNLSSLELGDSALYFCASSVGKGALYNSPLHFGNGTRLTVT.

The chain couples TRBV29-1 to TRBJ2-3, with 9 bases that match TRBD2. In germline, CDR1 is SQVTM, CDR2 ANQGSEA. Losses at the gene ends were 4 bases for V and 6 bases for J; bases not matched to a gene: 5. The CDR3 spans 13 residues. The CDR3 bases are TGCAGCGTTGTTCTAGCGGGAACGGATACGCAGTATTTT. This translates into CSVVLAGTDTQYF.

The rearrangement joins TRBV5-1 to TRBJ2-1, with D tentatively TRBD1 (6 bases). The V and J ends lost 1 base and 6 bases respectively, with 14 bases between them. This CDR3 has 15 amino acids. The germline CDR1 and CDR2 sequences are SGHRS and YFSETQ. CDR3 in DNA: TGCGCCAGCAGCTTGTTCAGGGGCACGAGCAATGAGCAGTTCTTC. Its translation: CASSLFRGTSNEQFF.

The rearrangement joins TRBV7-6 to TRBJ2-2; 14 bases match TRBD2. CDR1 SGHVS and CDR2 FNYEAQ come from the germline V gene. V shed 6 bases, J shed 4 bases, and the junction held 13 bases outside the gene matches. The CDR3 sequence is 19 residues long. The CDR3 nucleotides are TGTGCCAGCAGTATGCCGGGACTAGCGGGAGCAGAGCTCACCGGGGAGCTGTTTTTT. This gives the protein CASSMPGLAGAELTGELFF.

The chain carries TRBV15 and TRBJ2-5; D perhaps matches TRBD2 (6 bases). The DNA end is more similar to TRBJ2-7, so the J call may be wrong. Germline assignment: CDR1 LNHNV and CDR2 YYDKDF (reference sequence). CDR3 length: 14 amino acids. The CDR3 loop is CATSRERGWYEQYF. Written as DNA, the CDR3 is TGTGCCACCAGCAGAGAGCGGGGCTGGTACGAGCAGTACTTC.